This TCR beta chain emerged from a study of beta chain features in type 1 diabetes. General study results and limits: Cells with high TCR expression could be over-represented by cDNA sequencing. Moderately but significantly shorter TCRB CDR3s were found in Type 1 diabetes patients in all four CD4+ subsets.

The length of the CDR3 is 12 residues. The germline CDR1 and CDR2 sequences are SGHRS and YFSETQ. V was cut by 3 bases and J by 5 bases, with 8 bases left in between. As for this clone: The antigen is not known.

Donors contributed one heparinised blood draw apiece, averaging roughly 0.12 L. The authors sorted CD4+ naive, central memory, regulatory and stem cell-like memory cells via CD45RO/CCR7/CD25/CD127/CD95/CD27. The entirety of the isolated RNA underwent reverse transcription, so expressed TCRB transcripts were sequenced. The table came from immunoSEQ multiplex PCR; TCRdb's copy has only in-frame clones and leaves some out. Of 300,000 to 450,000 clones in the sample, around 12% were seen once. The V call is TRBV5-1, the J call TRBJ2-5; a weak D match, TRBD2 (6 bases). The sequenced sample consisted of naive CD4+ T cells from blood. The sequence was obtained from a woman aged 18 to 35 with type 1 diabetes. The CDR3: CASSSGVETQYF. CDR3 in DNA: TGCGCCAGCAGCTCGGGGGTGGAGACCCAGTACTTC.